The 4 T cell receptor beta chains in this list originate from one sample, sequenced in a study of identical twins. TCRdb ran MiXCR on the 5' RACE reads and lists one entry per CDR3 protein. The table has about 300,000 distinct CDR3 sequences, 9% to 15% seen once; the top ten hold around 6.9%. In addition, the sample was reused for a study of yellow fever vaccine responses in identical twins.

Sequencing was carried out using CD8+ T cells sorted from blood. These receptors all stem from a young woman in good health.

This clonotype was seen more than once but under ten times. The CDR3 region is CASSTRQGRGTQYF. The CDR3 DNA is TGTGCCAGCAGCACCCGACAGGGACGAGGGACCCAGTACTTC. The V gene is TRBV7-2, the J gene TRBJ2-5, with 7 bases matching TRBD1. Looked up from germline, CDR1 is SGHTA and CDR2 is FQGNSA. V trimming: 5 bases; J trimming: 7 bases; junction bases outside the gene matches: 10. CDR3 length: 14 residues.

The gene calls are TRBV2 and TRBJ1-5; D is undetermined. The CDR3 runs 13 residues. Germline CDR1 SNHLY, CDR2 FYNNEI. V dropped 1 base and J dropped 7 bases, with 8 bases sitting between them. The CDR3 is CASSEGGWQPQHF. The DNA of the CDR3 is TGTGCCAGCAGTGAAGGGGGTTGGCAGCCCCAGCATTTT.

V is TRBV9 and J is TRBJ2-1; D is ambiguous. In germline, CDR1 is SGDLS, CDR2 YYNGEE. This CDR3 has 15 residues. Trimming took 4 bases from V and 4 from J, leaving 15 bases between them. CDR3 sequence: CASSPPPGGYNEQFF. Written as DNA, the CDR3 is TGTGCCAGCAGCCCCCCCCCGGGCGGATACAATGAGCAGTTCTTC.

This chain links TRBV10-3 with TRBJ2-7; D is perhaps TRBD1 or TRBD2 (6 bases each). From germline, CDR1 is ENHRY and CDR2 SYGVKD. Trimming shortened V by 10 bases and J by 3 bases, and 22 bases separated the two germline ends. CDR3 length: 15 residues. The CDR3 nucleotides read TGTGCCACAAAGTCGGTATCGGGGGACATCTACGAGCAGTACGTC. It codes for CATKSVSGDIYEQYV.